These 5 T cell receptor beta chains came from one sample sequenced in a study of shared clonotypes between healthy human individuals. The table came from immunoSEQ multiplex PCR; TCRdb's copy has only in-frame clones and leaves some out. Counted here are 1.6 million or so clones, roughly 96% occurring once; the ten biggest clones make up roughly 1.2%. The sample comprised naive CD4+ T cells sorted from blood. As to subset: CD45RA+ positively selected. The origin of the receptors is a man in his thirties or forties in good health.

The chain couples TRBV14 to TRBJ2-2; 9 nucleotides align to TRBD2. CDR3 length: 17 amino acids. Trimming removed 4 bases from V and 5 bases from J; junction bases left unmatched: 11. Germline V gene sequence: CDR1 SGHDN, CDR2 FVKESK. The CDR3 region is CASSPTRTSVKTGELFF. CDR3 DNA: TGTGCCAGCAGCCCAACCCGGACTAGCGTTAAGACCGGGGAGCTGTTTTTT.

The chain has TRBV11-2 and TRBJ1-1, with a weak D call TRBD1 (6 bases). With 1 base removed from V and 9 bases from J, the gap between germline ends came to 18 bases. Germline V gene lookup returns CDR1 SGHAT and CDR2 FQNNGV. The CDR3 runs 15 residues. The CDR3 DNA reads TGTGCCAGCAGCTTAGCGGGGGGGCTCGGAAGGCAAGCTTTCTTT. Translating gives CASSLAGGLGRQAFF.

This clone showed up just once. J is TRBJ2-7 and V is TRBV6-5; D is possibly TRBD1 (5 bases). CDR1 is MNHEY and CDR2 is SVGAGI in the germline V gene. The CDR3 consists of 13 residues. V shed 5 bases and J shed 5 bases, with 13 bases lying between them. CDR3 nucleotide sequence: TGTGCCAGCAGTCGGGCAGGGTCTCACGAGCAGTACTTC. Its translation: CASSRAGSHEQYF.

This chain links TRBV5-4 with TRBJ2-1; 7 nucleotides match TRBD1. The CDR3 sequence is 13 residues long. Germline values: CDR1 SGHNT, CDR2 YYREEE (reference sequence). V dropped 1 base and J dropped 8; count of bases not matched to a gene: 3. The CDR3 here is CASSLTTGYEQFF. The CDR3 region has the DNA TGTGCCAGCAGCTTGACGACAGGGTATGAGCAGTTCTTC.

For this clone: This specimen includes other DNA sequences encoding the same CDR3. This sequence joins TRBV15 and TRBJ1-5; the match to TRBD1 covers 7 bases. Looked up from germline, CDR1 is LNHNV and CDR2 is YYDKDF (reference sequence). The trim removed 5 bases at V and 4 bases at J, leaving 5 bases unmatched. CDR3 length: 14 amino acids. CDR3 residues: CATSLRTGNQPQHF. CDR3 bases: TGTGCCACCAGCTTAAGGACAGGTAATCAGCCCCAGCATTTT.